Below, 30 T cell receptor beta chains from the same sample are listed, as sequenced in a study of cytomegalovirus exposure and HLA in healthy donors (dated by TCRdb to 2017 to 2019). Receptors were amplified or captured by the immunoSEQ multiplex PCR assay. A mixture of 60 forward primers for TCR Vbeta segments and 13 reverse primers for TCR Jbeta segments was used in the multiplex PCR. Imported from immuneACCESS, the table was reduced by TCRdb to in-frame sequences with V and J called. These copies leave out some clones; in studies compared against another copy, an unresolved V gene accounts for under half, and the cause of the remainder is not known. Here the sample has some 110,000 clones; around 61% occur a single time. Of the sample, about 2.2% falls within the top ten clones. Sequenced input: PBMCs. The receptors here all came from a woman aged 25 to 39 in good health and CMV-seronegative.

This chain uses TRBV19 with TRBJ2-3; 7 bases agree with TRBD1. This CDR3 comprises 16 residues. V was pared by 4 bases and J by 0 bases, with 7 bases of the junction left unmatched. CDR1 is LNHDA and CDR2 is SQIVND in the germline V gene (reference sequence). The CDR3 DNA follows: TGTGCCAGTAGTAATCGCCGGACAGGTAGCACAGATACGCAGTATTTT. This codes for CASSNRRTGSTDTQYF.

This chain uses TRBV19 with TRBJ1-3, with D possibly matching TRBD1 (6 bases). V dropped 5 bases and J dropped 2 bases, with 16 bases sitting between them. Germline V gene sequence: CDR1 LNHDA, CDR2 SQIVND (reference sequence). The CDR3 is 16 residues long. The CDR3 DNA reads as TGTGCCAGTAGTGAGCAACACAGGGCGACTGGAAACACCATATATTTT. This gives the protein CASSEQHRATGNTIYF.

The chain has TRBV28 and TRBJ2-2; 8 bases fit TRBD2. CDR3 length: 15 amino acids. Germline trimming cut 5 bases from V and 5 bases from J; bases unmatched to any gene: 7. Germline loops: CDR1 MDHEN, CDR2 SYDVKM. Here the CDR3 DNA reads TGTGCCAGCAGTCCCAGCGGGAGCTGGACCGGGGAGCTGTTTTTT. Protein sequence: CASSPSGSWTGELFF.

This chain connects TRBV5-1 to TRBJ1-2, with TRBD1 matching 7 bases. CDR3 length equals 14 residues. V dropped 3 bases and J dropped 5; count of bases not matched to a gene: 7. CDR1 and CDR2 (germline): SGHRS, YFSETQ. CDR3 protein: CASSSPGTEYGYTF. The CDR3 region has the DNA TGCGCCAGCAGCTCTCCCGGGACAGAGTATGGCTACACCTTC.

J is TRBJ2-2 and V is TRBV10-1, with 8 bases lining up with TRBD1. The germline CDR1 and CDR2 sequences are WNHNN and SYGVQD (reference sequence). The J segment lost 6 bases and the V segment lost 8 bases, leaving 5 bases of the junction unmatched. The CDR3 is 13 residues long. The CDR3, as DNA: TGCGCCAGCTCAGGACAGGGAGCCGGGGAGCTGTTTTTT. Its protein is CASSGQGAGELFF.

On this clone itself: Other DNA sequences within the sample encode an identical CDR3. The chain combines TRBV5-1 with TRBJ1-6, with TRBD1 matching 7 bases. Unmatched junction bases numbered 1, after V lost 0 bases and J lost 7 bases. Germline V gene data show CDR1 as SGHRS and CDR2 as YFSETQ. The CDR3 runs to 14 residues. The CDR3 here is CASSLGQGNSPLHF. Here the CDR3 DNA reads TGCGCCAGCAGCTTGGGACAGGGCAATTCACCCCTCCACTTT.

The rearrangement uses TRBV2 and TRBJ2-1; TRBD2 matches at 9 bases. The CDR3 extends over 16 amino acids. Per germline, CDR1 SNHLY and CDR2 FYNNEI. With V trimmed by 1 base and J by 7 bases, 8 bases remained unmatched. CDR3 DNA: TGTGCCAGCAGTGAAGGCATTAGCGGGAGTCGGAATGAGCAGTTCTTC. Translation gives CASSEGISGSRNEQFF.

V gene TRBV5-4 combines with J gene TRBJ2-1; 12 bases fit TRBD2. Germline V gene sequence: CDR1 SGHNT, CDR2 YYREEE (reference sequence). V was clipped by 2 bases and J by 4 bases; unmatched bases: 7. The CDR3 spans 17 residues. CDR3 DNA sequence: TGTGCCAGCAGCTTCTCTAGCGGGGGGGGACCATACAATGAGCAGTTCTTC. Translating it yields CASSFSSGGGPYNEQFF.

In this sample, this clone turned up a few times. CDR3 amino acids: CASSPLQARTDTQYF. In nucleotides, the CDR3 is TGTGCCAGCTCACCATTACAGGCCCGCACAGATACGCAGTATTTT. The chain carries TRBV18 and TRBJ2-3; D might be TRBD1 (5 bases). Germline-derived CDR1 and CDR2 are KGHSH and LQKENI. This CDR3 contains 15 residues. Trimming left V 2 bases short and J 1 base short, with 10 bases between. Combining the CDR3 with reference TRBV18 and TRBJ2-3 gives the whole variable domain NAGVMQNPRHLVRRRGQEARLRCSPMKGHSHVYWYRQLPEEGLKFMVYLQKENIIDESGMPKERFSAEFPKEGPSILRIQQVVRGDSAAYFCASSPLQARTDTQYFGPGTRLTVL.

The V and J genes are TRBV15 and TRBJ1-2; the D gene is possibly TRBD1 (6 bases). This CDR3 region has 15 residues. Germline V gene sequence: CDR1 LNHNV, CDR2 YYDKDF (reference sequence). Trimming stripped 1 base from V and 0 bases from J, with 9 bases between. The CDR3 sequence is CATSRVTGPNYGYTF. In DNA form, the CDR3 reads TGTGCCACCAGCAGAGTGACAGGTCCTAACTATGGCTACACCTTC.

This CDR3 is CASRLLAGEGYEQYF. The CDR3 bases are TGTGCCAGCAGGCTACTAGCGGGAGAAGGCTACGAGCAGTACTTC. This chain connects TRBV4-2 to TRBJ2-7, with 11 positions matching TRBD2. Germline lookup yields CDR1 LGHNA and CDR2 YNFKEQ. The CDR3 loop spans 15 amino acids. With V trimmed by 6 bases and J by 3 bases, 7 bases remained unmatched.

This clone was recorded a few times. This chain connects TRBV19 to TRBJ2-3; weak D call: TRBD1 (6 bases). V was shortened by 7 bases and J by 2 bases, with 7 bases between the two germline ends. This CDR3 is built from 12 residues. Per germline, CDR1 LNHDA and CDR2 SQIVND (reference sequence). CDR3: CASTGDTDTQYF. The CDR3 nucleotides are TGTGCCAGTACAGGGGACACAGATACGCAGTATTTT.

The chain carries TRBV28 and TRBJ1-6; D uncertain. This CDR3 has 12 amino acids. Germline V gives CDR1 MDHEN, CDR2 SYDVKM. V lost 2 bases to trimming and J lost 13 bases, with 9 bases between them. The CDR3 protein is CASSLPRDPLHF. CDR3 coding DNA: TGTGCCAGCAGTTTACCCCGAGATCCCCTCCACTTT. The complete variable domain, with remaining parts taken from reference TRBV28 and TRBJ1-6, reads DVKVTQSSRYLVKRTGEKVFLECVQDMDHENMFWYRQDPGLGLRLIYFSYDVKMKEKGDIPEGYSVSREKKERFSLILESASTNQTSMYLCASSLPRDPLHFGNGTRLTVT.

The chain uses TRBV12-2 and TRBJ2-7; TRBD2, as called in the table, went unchecked against the DNA. TRBV12-2 is annotated as a pseudogene. CDR3 size: 19 residues. For the CDR3, the DNA is TGTGCAAGTCGCTTACTTCCCCTAGCGGGAGGTGCATTGAGAAGCGAGCAGTACTTC. It encodes CASRLLPLAGGALRSEQYF.

This chain links TRBV19 with TRBJ2-5, with D uncertain. V lost 5 bases and J 3 bases, leaving 4 bases between the germline ends. Germline V gene lookup returns CDR1 LNHDA and CDR2 SQIVND (reference sequence). This CDR3 spans 11 amino acids. The CDR3 sequence: CASSREETQYF. The CDR3 bases are TGTGCCAGTAGTCGGGAAGAGACCCAGTACTTC.

This clone was counted a few times. V usage is TRBV20-1 and J usage is TRBJ2-1; TRBD2 is a possible D gene (5 bases). This CDR3 has 11 amino acids. CDR1 and CDR2 (germline): DFQATT, SNEGSKA (reference sequence). V was pared by 6 bases and J by 7 bases, with 10 bases between. CDR3: CSAPTRNEQFF. CDR3 DNA sequence: TGCAGTGCCCCCACTAGAAATGAGCAGTTCTTC.

This clone was counted only a few times. V and J are TRBV28 and TRBJ2-1; the D gene is possibly TRBD1 (5 bases). The length of the CDR3 is 13 residues. V lost 6 bases and J 10 bases, leaving 16 bases between the germline ends. In germline, CDR1 is MDHEN, CDR2 SYDVKM. The CDR3 loop reads CASRSRGLGEQFF. For the CDR3, the DNA is TGTGCCAGCAGATCTAGGGGCCTTGGGGAGCAGTTCTTC.

This clone was seen more than once but under ten times. The chain uses TRBV28 and TRBJ2-2; TRBD2 is a possible D gene (5 bases). The CDR3 runs 14 residues. Per germline, CDR1 MDHEN and CDR2 SYDVKM. V was trimmed by 4 bases and J by 7 bases, leaving 13 bases between them. CDR3 sequence reads: CASSSTRVVGELFF. The CDR3 DNA reads as TGTGCCAGCAGTTCCACTAGGGTTGTCGGGGAGCTGTTTTTT.

The rearrangement uses TRBV7-9 and TRBJ2-3; TRBD2 agrees at 7 bases. The germline gives CDR1 SEHNR, CDR2 FQNEAQ (reference sequence). Germline trimming cut 4 bases from V and 2 bases from J; bases unmatched to any gene: 9. The CDR3 loop spans 16 amino acids. The CDR3 region is CASSSQPGTNTDTQYF. DNA for the CDR3: TGTGCCAGCAGCTCACAGCCCGGGACTAACACAGATACGCAGTATTTT.

The rearrangement links TRBV5-1 to TRBJ2-1; TRBD2 matches 8 bases. The CDR3 spans 16 residues. Germline assignment: CDR1 SGHRS and CDR2 YFSETQ. The V gene end was trimmed by 4 bases and the J gene end by 2 bases; junction bases not matched to a gene: 8. The CDR3 nucleotides read TGCGCCAGCAGCCCCACTAGCGGCACCCCCTACAATGAGCAGTTCTTC. Translated, it gives CASSPTSGTPYNEQFF.

J is TRBJ2-5 and V is TRBV7-2; 10 bases are a match to TRBD2. After removal of 4 bases from V and 2 bases from J, the junction contained 7 bases not matched to a gene. This CDR3 contains 16 residues. Germline CDR1 SGHTA, CDR2 FQGNSA. The CDR3 loop reads CASSYYSGRPQETQYF. The CDR3 coding sequence is TGTGCCAGCAGCTACTATAGCGGGAGGCCGCAAGAGACCCAGTACTTC.

The chain carries TRBV2 and TRBJ2-7, with D tentatively TRBD1 (6 bases). Germline CDR1 reads SNHLY; CDR2 reads FYNNEI. This CDR3 has 16 amino acids. V lost 3 bases to trimming and J lost 0 bases, with 15 bases between them. DNA for the CDR3: TGTGCCAGCAGTGATGGGACATTGGGCGGCTCCTACGAGCAGTACTTC. It translates to CASSDGTLGGSYEQYF.

J is TRBJ2-1 and V is TRBV9; TRBD2 might be the D (7 bases). This CDR3 has 16 amino acids. Per germline, CDR1 SGDLS and CDR2 YYNGEE. Trimming shortened V by 5 bases and J by 1 base, and 16 bases separated the two germline ends. The CDR3 spells CASSGGGRRSYNEQFF. DNA of the CDR3: TGTGCCAGCAGTGGGGGCGGGAGAAGGTCCTACAATGAGCAGTTCTTC. Variable domain in full (rest from reference TRBV9 and TRBJ2-1): DSGVTQTPKHLITATGQRVTLRCSPRSGDLSVYWYQQSLDQGLQFLIQYYNGEERAKGNILERFSAQQFPDLHSELNLSSLELGDSALYFCASSGGGRRSYNEQFFGPGTRLTVL.

The chain is built from TRBV7-2 and TRBJ2-7; D is ambiguous. Per germline, CDR1 SGHTA and CDR2 FQGNSA. This CDR3 is built from 11 residues. V was trimmed by 7 bases and J by 0 bases, leaving 4 bases between them. CDR3 region: CASTSSYEQYF. The CDR3 coding sequence is TGTGCCAGCACTTCCTCCTACGAGCAGTACTTC.

This sequence joins TRBV5-1 and TRBJ2-5, with TRBD1 identical over 7 bases. Unmatched junction bases numbered 1, after V lost 5 bases and J lost 0 bases. Per the germline V gene, CDR1 is SGHRS and CDR2 is YFSETQ. There are 13 residues in the CDR3. DNA for the CDR3: TGCGCCAGCAGTGACAGGGACCAAGAGACCCAGTACTTC. It codes for CASSDRDQETQYF.

CDR3 in DNA: TGCGCCAGCAGCCAAGATTGGCGGAGTACGAACACCGGGGAGCTGTTTTTT. This codes for CASSQDWRSTNTGELFF. The J gene is TRBJ2-2, the V gene TRBV4-3; D uncertain. CDR1 LGHNA and CDR2 YSLEER come from the germline V gene. The V and J ends lost 0 bases and 0 bases respectively, with 11 bases between them. The CDR3 runs to 17 residues.

This clone was found a few times. This sequence joins TRBV4-1 and TRBJ2-1, with TRBD2 matching over 10 bases. V trimming: 0 bases; J trimming: 6 bases; junction bases outside the gene matches: 2. CDR1 and CDR2 from the germline V gene are MGHRA and YSYEKL. The CDR3 consists of 15 residues. Here the CDR3 DNA reads TGCGCCAGCAGCCAAGACGGACTAGCGGTCAATGAGCAGTTCTTC. Translation gives CASSQDGLAVNEQFF.

This chain uses TRBV28 with TRBJ2-1, with D maybe TRBD2 (6 bases). Trimming took off 3 bases at V and 5 bases at J, with 17 bases between the two ends. CDR3 size: 16 residues. Per germline, CDR1 MDHEN and CDR2 SYDVKM. The CDR3 coding sequence is TGTGCCAGCAGTTTGGTAGCGGTCTCAGAAAACAATGAGCAGTTCTTC. Amino acid sequence: CASSLVAVSENNEQFF.

In this sample, this clone turned up a few times. V is TRBV11-3 and J is TRBJ1-1, with TRBD1 identical over 10 bases. CDR1 is SGHNT and CDR2 is YENEEA in the germline V gene. The CDR3 sequence is 15 residues long. V dropped 3 bases and J dropped 4; count of bases not matched to a gene: 5. CDR3 in amino acids: CASSFSGQGTTEAFF. The DNA for the CDR3 is TGTGCCAGCAGCTTTTCGGGACAGGGGACCACTGAAGCTTTCTTT.

This sequence joins TRBV29-1 and TRBJ2-1, with 7 nucleotides matching TRBD1. The CDR3 is 12 residues long. Germline trimming cut 7 bases from V and 3 bases from J; bases unmatched to any gene: 3. In germline, CDR1 is SQVTM, CDR2 ANQGSEA. CDR3 residues: CSAGTDYNEQFF. CDR3 DNA: TGCAGCGCCGGGACAGACTACAATGAGCAGTTCTTC.